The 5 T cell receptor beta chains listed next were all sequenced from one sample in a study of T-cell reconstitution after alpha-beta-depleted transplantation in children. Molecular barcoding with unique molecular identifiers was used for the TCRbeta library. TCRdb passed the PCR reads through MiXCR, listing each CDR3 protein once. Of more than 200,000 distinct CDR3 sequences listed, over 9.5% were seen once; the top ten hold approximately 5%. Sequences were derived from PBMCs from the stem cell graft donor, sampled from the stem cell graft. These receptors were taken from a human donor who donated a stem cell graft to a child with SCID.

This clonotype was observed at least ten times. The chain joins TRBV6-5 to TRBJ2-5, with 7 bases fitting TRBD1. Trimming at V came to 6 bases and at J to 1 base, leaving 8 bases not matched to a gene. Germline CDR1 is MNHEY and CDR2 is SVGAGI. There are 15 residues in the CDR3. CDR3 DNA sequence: TGTGCCAGCAGCGTCTCGGGACAGAGCCAAGAGACCCAGTACTTC. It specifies CASSVSGQSQETQYF.

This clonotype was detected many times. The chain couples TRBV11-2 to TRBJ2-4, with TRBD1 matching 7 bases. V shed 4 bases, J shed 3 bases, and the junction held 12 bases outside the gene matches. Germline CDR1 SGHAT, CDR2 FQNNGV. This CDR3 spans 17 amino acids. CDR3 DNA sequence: TGTGCCAGCAGCTCCGACGAGACGACAGGGAGCAAAAACATTCAGTACTTC. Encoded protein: CASSSDETTGSKNIQYF.

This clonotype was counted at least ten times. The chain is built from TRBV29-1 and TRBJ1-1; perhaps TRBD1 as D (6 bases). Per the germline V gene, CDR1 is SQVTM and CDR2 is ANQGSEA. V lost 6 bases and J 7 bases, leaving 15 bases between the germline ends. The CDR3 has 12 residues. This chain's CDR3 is CSVSTLQGEAFF. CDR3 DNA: TGCAGCGTCTCAACCTTACAGGGTGAAGCTTTCTTT.

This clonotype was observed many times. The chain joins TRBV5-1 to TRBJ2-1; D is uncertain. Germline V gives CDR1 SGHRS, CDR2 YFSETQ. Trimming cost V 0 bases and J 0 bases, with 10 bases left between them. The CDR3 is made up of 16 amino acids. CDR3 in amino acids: CASSLVWLGSYNEQFF. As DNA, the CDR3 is TGCGCCAGCAGCTTGGTCTGGTTAGGCTCCTACAATGAGCAGTTCTTC.

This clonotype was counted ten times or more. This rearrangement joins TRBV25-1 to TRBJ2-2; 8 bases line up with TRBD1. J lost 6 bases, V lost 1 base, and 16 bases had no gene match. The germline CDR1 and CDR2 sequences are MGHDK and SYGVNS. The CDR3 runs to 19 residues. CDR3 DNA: TGTGCCAGCAGTGAATTCCAGGGCGACCGGACAGGGTGGCCCGGGGAGCTGTTTTTT. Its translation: CASSEFQGDRTGWPGELFF.